The 30 T cell receptor beta chains reported below all come from one sample, sequenced in a study of T cell clusters in autoimmune cytopenias. Multiplex touch-down PCR amplified TRB using TRB-A and TRB-B pools in one tube. For each CDR3 protein, TCRdb gives one entry from its re-call of the multiplex PCR reads, without DNA. In total, the table holds under 11,000 distinct CDR3 sequences. TRB was amplified from roughly 250 ng of peripheral blood genomic DNA per sample. The sample also formed part of further work on T cell repertoires in aging, cancer and after chemotherapy.

Input material: peripheral blood. These receptors were obtained from a human donor in good health.

This chain uses TRBV5-1 with TRBJ1-1; TCRdb proposes TRBD1, but this gene call is untestable without DNA. The length of the CDR3 is 15 residues. The germline CDR1 and CDR2 sequences are SGHRS and YFSETQ. This chain's CDR3 is CASSDPTQGWTEAFF.

The CDR3 region is CAWGRGVSFSATQYF. The J gene is TRBJ2-5, the V gene TRBV30; TCRdb's D call of TRBD1 is untestable without DNA. Germline loops: CDR1 GTSNPN, CDR2 SVGIG (reference sequence). This CDR3 has 15 residues. Variable domain in full (rest from reference TRBV30 and TRBJ2-5): SQTIHQWPATLVQPVGSPLSLECTVEGTSNPNLYWYRQAAGRGLQLLFYSVGIGQISSEVPQNLSASRPQDRQFILSSKKLLLSDSGFYLCAWGRGVSFSATQYFGPGTRLLVL.

The chain combines TRBV20-1 with TRBJ2-3; TCRdb's assignment of TRBD1 cannot be checked, as there is no DNA. The V gene's germline CDR1 is DFQATT and CDR2 SNEGSKA (reference sequence). This CDR3 has 14 amino acids. CDR3 amino acids: CSAGGTTSTDTQYF.

The chain carries TRBV5-6 and TRBJ1-1. Germline V CDR1 and CDR2: SGHDT, YYEEEE. CDR3 length: 15 residues. This chain's CDR3 is CASSLNPPLGTEAFF. The full variable domain, with the rest looked up from reference TRBV5-6 and TRBJ1-1, is DAGVTQSPTHLIKTRGQQVTLRCSPKSGHDTVSWYQQALGQGPQFIFQYYEEEERQRGNFPDRFSGHQFPNYSSELNVNALLLGDSALYLCASSLNPPLGTEAFFGQGTRLTVV.

The chain recombines TRBV19 with TRBJ2-7; TCRdb indicates TRBD1, and absent DNA this call remains unverified. The CDR3 is 11 amino acids. CDR1 and CDR2 from the germline V gene are LNHDA and SQIVND (reference sequence). The CDR3 spells CASGQGSEQYF.

This clonotype registers medium-sized (0.01 to 0.1%) by frequency. The chain links TRBV29-1 to TRBJ2-1; TCRdb lists TRBD1, though no DNA is available to test this call. The CDR3 extends over 15 amino acids. Germline loops: CDR1 SQVTM, CDR2 ANQGSEA. The CDR3 loop reads CSGLGLGTGHNEQFF.

This clonotype is identified as medium-sized from frequency. The chain combines TRBV30 with TRBJ2-2. The CDR3 extends over 13 amino acids. The V gene's germline CDR1 is GTSNPN and CDR2 SVGIG (reference sequence). The CDR3 protein is CAWSVMGTGELFF.

The chain is built from TRBV20-1 and TRBJ2-5; TCRdb calls TRBD2, which cannot be checked without DNA. The CDR3 sequence is 16 residues long. Per germline, CDR1 DFQATT and CDR2 SNEGSKA (reference sequence). This CDR3 reads CSASGTSGGIGETQYF.

The CDR3 sequence is CASSYGRVNTEAFF. The genes are TRBV6-5 and TRBJ1-1; as DNA is missing, the TRBD1 call by TCRdb cannot be tested. From germline, CDR1 is MNHEY and CDR2 SVGAGI. There are 14 residues in the CDR3.

The V gene is TRBV6-5, the J gene TRBJ1-1; TCRdb proposes TRBD1, but this gene call is untestable without DNA. Germline CDR1 MNHEY, CDR2 SVGAGI. This CDR3 is 13 amino acids long. The CDR3 sequence is CASSGLVRGEAFF.

This chain joins TRBV5-1 and TRBJ2-7. This CDR3 spans 15 amino acids. The germline CDR1 and CDR2 sequences are SGHRS and YFSETQ. The CDR3 spells CASSLVVGSSYEQYF.

The rearrangement links TRBV28 to TRBJ1-6; the TCRdb D gene call, TRBD1, has no DNA to confirm it. CDR3 length: 15 residues. Germline V gives CDR1 MDHEN, CDR2 SYDVKM. CDR3 sequence reads: CASVRGGPSNSPLHF.

The genes are TRBV4-2 and TRBJ1-1. Germline CDR1 LGHNA, CDR2 YNFKEQ. The CDR3 is made up of 14 amino acids. CDR3 protein: CASSPETPYTEAFF.

Frequency places this clonotype as medium-sized. The chain has TRBV6-2 or TRBV6-3 and TRBJ1-4. CDR3 size: 11 residues. Per the germline V gene, CDR1 is MNHEY and CDR2 is SVGEGT. The CDR3 sequence is CASTDNEKLFF.

This clonotype is labeled medium-sized based on frequency. V gene TRBV7-6 combines with J gene TRBJ2-7. The CDR3 has 13 residues. CDR1 SGHVS and CDR2 FNYEAQ come from the germline V gene. The CDR3 reads CASSSGPNYEQYF.

This rearrangement joins TRBV6-5 to TRBJ2-5. The germline V gene has CDR1 MNHEY and CDR2 SVGAGI. The CDR3 loop spans 11 amino acids. The CDR3 sequence is CASSITETQYF.

The CDR3 region is CATLKDNNSNQPQHF. V and J are TRBV6-2 or TRBV6-3 and TRBJ1-5. The CDR3 runs to 15 residues. Germline assignment: CDR1 MNHEY and CDR2 SVGEGT.

This clonotype counts as medium-sized by frequency. This chain connects TRBV29-1 to TRBJ1-2; TCRdb gives TRBD1 as the D gene, but with no DNA this cannot be confirmed. The CDR3 spans 14 residues. From germline, CDR1 is SQVTM and CDR2 ANQGSEA. The CDR3 is CSVSRTGNDYGYTF.

The V and J genes are TRBV27 and TRBJ2-7; without DNA, the TCRdb call of TRBD1 cannot be checked. The CDR3 contains 14 residues. The germline gives CDR1 MNHEY, CDR2 SMNVEV (reference sequence). The CDR3 sequence is CASRPGTGRGEQYF.

This CDR3 reads CASSVGISNQPQHF. The rearrangement joins TRBV6-2 or TRBV6-3 to TRBJ1-5. This CDR3 is 14 amino acids long. Germline V gene data show CDR1 as MNHEY and CDR2 as SVGEGT.

The chain uses TRBV28 and TRBJ2-1; TCRdb's assignment of TRBD1 cannot be checked, as there is no DNA. In germline, CDR1 is MDHEN, CDR2 SYDVKM. CDR3 length: 15 amino acids. CDR3 in amino acids: CASSLYRGETTSKFF. Filled out from reference TRBV28 and TRBJ2-1, the complete variable domain reads DVKVTQSSRYLVKRTGEKVFLECVQDMDHENMFWYRQDPGLGLRLIYFSYDVKMKEKGDIPEGYSVSREKKERFSLILESASTNQTSMYLCASSLYRGETTSKFFGPGTRLTVL.

By frequency, this clonotype registers medium-sized. Here the CDR3 reads CSVEDHGTVYNEQFF. The rearrangement joins TRBV29-1 to TRBJ2-1; TCRdb's assignment of TRBD1 cannot be checked, as there is no DNA. The CDR3 loop spans 15 amino acids. Germline V CDR1 and CDR2: SQVTM, ANQGSEA.

The chain recombines TRBV20-1 with TRBJ2-2. From germline, CDR1 is DFQATT and CDR2 SNEGSKA (reference sequence). The CDR3 runs to 12 residues. The chain's CDR3 is CSASRYTGELFF.

The V gene is TRBV12-3 or TRBV12-4, the J gene TRBJ1-6; TCRdb indicates TRBD1, and absent DNA this call remains unverified. The CDR3 is made up of 16 amino acids. The CDR3 is CASSPLGVREWSPLHF.

The chain uses TRBV29-1 and TRBJ1-2; TCRdb outputs TRBD1, but without DNA this stays unchecked. Germline values: CDR1 SQVTM, CDR2 ANQGSEA. This CDR3 has 13 residues. CDR3 loop: CSVTQGGGYGYTF. The entire variable domain, with the rest obtained from reference TRBV29-1 and TRBJ1-2, is as follows: SAVISQKPSRDICQRGTSLTIQCQVDSQVTMMFWYRQQPGQSLTLIATANQGSEATYESGFVIDKFPISRPNLTFSTLTVSNMSPEDSSIYLCSVTQGGGYGYTFGSGTRLTVV.

V is TRBV4-3 and J is TRBJ1-6. The CDR3 has 14 amino acids. CDR1 and CDR2 from the germline V gene are LGHNA and YSLEER. The CDR3 region is CASSQRGGDSPLHF.

The genes are TRBV20-1 and TRBJ1-1. The CDR3 totals 12 residues. Germline lookup yields CDR1 DFQATT and CDR2 SNEGSKA (reference sequence). CDR3 protein: CSAASRNTEAFF.

The V call is TRBV7-6, the J call TRBJ2-1; TCRdb indicates TRBD2, and absent DNA this call remains unverified. In germline, CDR1 is SGHVS, CDR2 FNYEAQ. This CDR3 region has 15 residues. CDR3: CASSFFSGAYNEQFF.

The chain is built from TRBV19 and TRBJ2-4; TCRdb selects TRBD1, and the lack of DNA leaves this call unchecked. Germline CDR1 reads LNHDA; CDR2 reads SQIVND (reference sequence). There are 14 residues in the CDR3. The CDR3 here is CASSISLGVNIQYF.

The chain is built from TRBV11-1 and TRBJ1-5; TCRdb proposes TRBD1, but this gene call is untestable without DNA. The CDR3 covers 16 residues. From germline, CDR1 is SGHAT and CDR2 FQDESV (reference sequence). CDR3 sequence: CASSQADKGGNQPQHF.